These 19 T cell receptor beta chains originate from one sample sequenced in a study of vaccination effects on CD4 cells after COVID-19. The culture ran for 10 to 11 days, and then CD4+ T cells were isolated. The individual was infected with SARS-CoV-2 between March and December 2020, as confirmed by PCR. Every participant took two doses of the BNT162b2 or mRNA-1273 vaccine. The assay was immunoSEQ multiplex PCR, and TCRdb's table has in-frame clones only and misses some. The sample holds about 34,000 clones; 75% are singletons and the top ten take around 6.6%. No antigen has been assigned to these receptors. The input for sequencing was CD4+ T cells from PBMCs cultured without peptide, taken after COVID-19 vaccination. The receptors were sampled from a human donor who had a prior SARS-CoV-2 infection.

This sequence joins TRBV5-1 and TRBJ1-1; D may be TRBD1 (6 bases). This CDR3 is 16 amino acids long. From germline, CDR1 is SGHRS and CDR2 YFSETQ. The germline V and J ends were trimmed by 5 bases and 0 bases, with 17 bases remaining between them. This CDR3 is CASREGQSHMNTEAFF. The CDR3 nucleotides read TGCGCCAGCAGGGAAGGACAGTCCCACATGAACACTGAAGCTTTCTTT.

V and J are TRBV29-1 and TRBJ1-1, with a possible D match to TRBD1 (5 bases). The germline V gene encodes CDR1 SQVTM and CDR2 ANQGSEA. The germline V and J ends were trimmed by 4 bases and 4 bases, with 13 bases remaining between them. This CDR3 is built from 13 residues. The CDR3 nucleotides are TGCAGCGTTGGGGGACCCCGGGCCACTGAAGCTTTCTTT. This codes for CSVGGPRATEAFF.

The chain uses TRBV9 and TRBJ2-5; 8 nucleotides align to TRBD2. In germline, CDR1 is SGDLS, CDR2 YYNGEE. The CDR3 contains 14 residues. With 3 bases clipped from V and 1 base from J, the junction kept 2 bases outside the gene matches. Here the CDR3 reads CASSARGGQETQYF. For the CDR3, the DNA is TGTGCCAGCAGCGCACGGGGGGGCCAAGAGACCCAGTACTTC.

The V and J genes are TRBV5-4 and TRBJ1-1; D unresolved. CDR1 SGHNT and CDR2 YYREEE come from the germline V gene (reference sequence). The V and J ends lost 1 base and 0 bases respectively, with 4 bases between them. The CDR3 spans 13 residues. The CDR3 DNA reads as TGTGCCAGCAGCTTGTGGGTGAACACTGAAGCTTTCTTT. Its translation is CASSLWVNTEAFF.

This clone was counted a single time. The rearrangement uses TRBV5-6 and TRBJ2-5, with 7 bases identical to TRBD2. Germline CDR1 SGHDT, CDR2 YYEEEE. The CDR3 loop spans 15 amino acids. Trimming at V came to 4 bases and at J to 2 bases, leaving 8 bases not matched to a gene. CDR3 amino acids: CASSPALAVQETQYF. The CDR3 region has the DNA TGTGCCAGCAGCCCTGCCCTAGCGGTACAAGAGACCCAGTACTTC.

The rearrangement joins TRBV19 to TRBJ1-6; 7 bases match TRBD1. The CDR3 totals 15 residues. V gave up 3 bases and J gave up 9 bases; unmatched junction bases: 8. Germline values: CDR1 LNHDA, CDR2 SQIVND (reference sequence). In nucleotides, the CDR3 is TGTGCCAGTAGTATCGACAGGGTAGGGAGTTCACCCCTCCACTTT. It encodes CASSIDRVGSSPLHF.

This chain joins TRBV6-6 and TRBJ1-2, with D possibly TRBD1 on 6 matching bases. CDR3 length: 14 residues. Trimming cost V 2 bases and J 5 bases, with 12 bases left between them. From germline, CDR1 is MNHNY and CDR2 SVGAGI (reference sequence). The DNA of the CDR3 is TGTGCCAGCAGTTACAGGGGGGGAACATATGGCTACACCTTC. This translates into CASSYRGGTYGYTF.

The chain combines TRBV25-1 with TRBJ1-2, with 7 bases identical to TRBD1. The CDR3 is 14 residues long. V lost 11 bases and J lost 2; bases outside the gene matches: 11. Germline V gene sequence: CDR1 MGHDK, CDR2 SYGVNS. In DNA form, the CDR3 reads TGTGCCTCCAGGAGTGAGGGGGCGAACTATGGCTACACCTTC. It yields the protein CASRSEGANYGYTF.

For the CDR3, the DNA is TGTGCCTGGAGATCAGGGCCCTTCGTAGCGGGGGGGTACCAAGAGACCCAGTACTTC. This sequence encodes CAWRSGPFVAGGYQETQYF. The chain is built from TRBV30 and TRBJ2-5, with 11 bases matching TRBD2. Germline loops: CDR1 GTSNPN, CDR2 SVGIG (reference sequence). V lost 3 bases to trimming and J lost 0 bases; unmatched junction nucleotides: 15. The CDR3 has 19 amino acids.

V usage is TRBV13 and J usage is TRBJ2-7; the D gene is possibly TRBD1 (6 bases). Germline loops: CDR1 PRHDT, CDR2 FYEKMQ (reference sequence). The CDR3 covers 14 residues. Trimming took off 5 bases at V and 2 bases at J, with 13 bases between the two ends. CDR3 residues: CASSLTGITYEQYF. The CDR3 coding sequence is TGTGCCAGCAGCCTTACAGGGATCACCTACGAGCAGTACTTC.

A single count supports this clone. The chain is built from TRBV5-5 and TRBJ2-5; 7 bases align to TRBD1. With V trimmed by 4 bases and J by 4 bases, 7 bases remained unmatched. This CDR3 is built from 14 residues. Germline V gene lookup returns CDR1 SGHKS and CDR2 YYEKEE (reference sequence). The CDR3 coding sequence is TGTGCCAGCAGCACAGGGACAGTCGGAGAGACCCAGTACTTC. The encoded protein is CASSTGTVGETQYF.

The rearrangement uses TRBV25-1 and TRBJ2-5, with 9 nucleotides matching TRBD2. The germline gives CDR1 MGHDK, CDR2 SYGVNS. With 8 bases clipped from V and 2 bases from J, the junction kept 9 bases outside the gene matches. The CDR3 contains 15 residues. The CDR3 region is CASPFSSGRQETQYF. The CDR3 DNA follows: TGTGCCAGCCCTTTTAGTAGCGGGAGACAAGAGACCCAGTACTTC. Full variable domain (missing parts from reference TRBV25-1 and TRBJ2-5): EADIYQTPRYLVIGTGKKITLECSQTMGHDKMYWYQQDPGMELHLIHYSYGVNSTEKGDLSSESTVSRIRTEHFPLTLESARPSHTSQYLCASPFSSGRQETQYFGPGTRLLVL.

The V gene is TRBV5-1, the J gene TRBJ2-7, with 7 bases identical to TRBD1. Germline V gene lookup returns CDR1 SGHRS and CDR2 YFSETQ. Unmatched junction bases numbered 8, after V lost 4 bases and J lost 4 bases. This CDR3 contains 14 residues. The CDR3: CASSIGTDQYEQYF. In DNA form, the CDR3 reads TGCGCCAGCAGCATCGGGACAGACCAATACGAGCAGTACTTC.

The V and J genes are TRBV2 and TRBJ2-5; D uncertain. This CDR3 comprises 12 residues. V gave up 4 bases and J gave up 2 bases, with 5 bases separating them. Germline-derived CDR1 and CDR2 are SNHLY and FYNNEI. The CDR3 DNA sequence: TGTGCCAGCAGTGCGACTCAAGAGACCCAGTACTTC. Amino acid sequence: CASSATQETQYF. Full variable domain (missing parts from reference TRBV2 and TRBJ2-5): EPEVTQTPSHQVTQMGQEVILRCVPISNHLYFYWYRQILGQKVEFLVSFYNNEISEKSEIFDDQFSVERPDGSNFTLKIRSTKLEDSAMYFCASSATQETQYFGPGTRLLVL.

The rearrangement uses TRBV5-1 and TRBJ1-1; possible D gene TRBD1, 5 bases. Germline CDR1 is SGHRS and CDR2 is YFSETQ. V dropped 4 bases and J dropped 11 bases, with 24 bases sitting between them. This CDR3 contains 15 residues. CDR3 sequence (DNA): TGCGCCAGCAGCAGAGACAGCGCAGCCCAAGGGGCGGCTTTCTTT. Translation gives CASSRDSAAQGAAFF.

The chain has TRBV19 and TRBJ1-2, with D unclear. The CDR3 sequence is 13 residues long. Trimming took 3 bases from V and 7 from J, leaving 12 bases between them. CDR1 LNHDA and CDR2 SQIVND come from the germline V gene (reference sequence). CDR3 sequence reads: CASSISTTGGYTF. The CDR3 DNA is TGTGCCAGTAGTATCAGCACTACTGGTGGCTACACCTTC.

This clone appeared a single time. J is TRBJ2-7 and V is TRBV27; 9 nucleotides match TRBD1. CDR3 size: 14 residues. J gave up 2 bases and V 4 bases, and 3 bases lay outside the gene matches. The germline V gene has CDR1 MNHEY and CDR2 SMNVEV (reference sequence). DNA for the CDR3: TGTGCCAGCAGTTCGGACAGGGGAGCCTACGAGCAGTACTTC. It yields the protein CASSSDRGAYEQYF.

The chain carries TRBV6-5 and TRBJ1-2, with D uncertain. Between the trimmed V and J ends, which lost 5 bases and 4 bases, there was a span of 11 bases. CDR1 and CDR2 from the germline V gene are MNHEY and SVGAGI. This CDR3 spans 13 amino acids. The CDR3 region is CASSNGPGYGYTF. The CDR3 DNA is TGTGCCAGCAGTAACGGACCGGGCTATGGCTACACCTTC.

The V and J genes are TRBV7-6 and TRBJ2-1, with D perhaps matching TRBD2 (6 bases). The V gene's germline CDR1 is SGHVS and CDR2 FNYEAQ. This CDR3 spans 14 amino acids. V lost 8 bases to trimming and J lost 3 bases, with 14 bases between them. The CDR3 spells CASSVGGGYNEQFF. CDR3 nucleotides: TGTGCCAGCTCTGTGGGGGGTGGCTACAATGAGCAGTTCTTC.